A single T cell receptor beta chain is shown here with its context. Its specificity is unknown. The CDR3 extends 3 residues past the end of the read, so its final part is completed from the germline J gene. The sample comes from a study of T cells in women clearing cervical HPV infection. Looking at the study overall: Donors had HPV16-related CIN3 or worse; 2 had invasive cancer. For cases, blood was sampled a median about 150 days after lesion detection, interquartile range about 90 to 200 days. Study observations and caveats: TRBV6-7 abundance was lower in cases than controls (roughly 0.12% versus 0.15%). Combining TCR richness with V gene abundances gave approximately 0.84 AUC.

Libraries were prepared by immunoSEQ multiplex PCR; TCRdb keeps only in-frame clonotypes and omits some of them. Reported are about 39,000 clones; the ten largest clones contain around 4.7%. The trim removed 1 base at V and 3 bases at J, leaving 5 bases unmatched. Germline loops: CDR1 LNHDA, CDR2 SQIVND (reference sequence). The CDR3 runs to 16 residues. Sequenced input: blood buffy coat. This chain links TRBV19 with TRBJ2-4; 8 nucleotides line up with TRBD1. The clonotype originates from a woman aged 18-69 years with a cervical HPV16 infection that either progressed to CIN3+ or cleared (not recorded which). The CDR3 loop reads CASSIVAGGGKNIQYF. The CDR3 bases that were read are TGTGCCAGTAGTATAGTGGCAGGGGGCGGCAAAAACATT.